This T cell receptor beta chain was recovered during a study of blood T cells in healthy people across ages. About the research overall: Template switching captured about one barcoded beta molecule per two T cells. Study outcomes and limitations: A greater number of naive CD4+ cells and higher diversity distinguished long-lived donors from aged donors.

This clonotype was seen repeatedly, ten times or more. No antigen is known for it. Drawing of peripheral blood yielded about 10 milliliters from each donor. The V gene's germline CDR1 is SGHTA and CDR2 FQGNSA. The CDR3 is 13 amino acids. The V end was cut by 6 bases, the J end by 5 bases, with 12 bases between. A J-beta primer mix and a sample-barcoded 5' primer were used in a second PCR of roughly 7 to 12 cycles. TCRdb re-analysed the 5' RACE reads in MiXCR, keeping a single row per CDR3 protein. Of roughly 1.9 million distinct CDR3 sequences listed, about two fifths are singletons. V gene TRBV7-2 combines with J gene TRBJ2-3; no firm D call. The sequenced sample was blood. The TCR originated in a human donor in good health. DNA of the CDR3: TGTGCCAGCAGTCTTGAGGTTGGAGATACGCAGTATTTT. Its translation is CASSLEVGDTQYF.